The clone carrying this TCR beta chain was seen many times. The entry originates in a study of spatial heterogeneity in lung cancer. TCRdb passed the 5' RACE reads through MiXCR, listing each CDR3 protein once. Of 40,000 to 45,000 distinct CDR3 sequences in the sample, about 6.5% were seen once. Noted time point: sample taken at primary tumor resection. CDR3 length: 13 residues. V was shortened by 10 bases and J by 0 bases, with 12 bases between the two germline ends. CDR1 SNHLY and CDR2 FYNNEI come from the germline V gene. The clonotype comes from a female donor with early-stage non-small cell lung cancer. The input for sequencing was PBMCs, taken at surgery. The genes are TRBV2 and TRBJ1-2; D not certain. CDR3 in DNA: TGTGCCATCGGAGCCCCAGCTAACTATGGCTACACCTTC. This sequence encodes CAIGAPANYGYTF.